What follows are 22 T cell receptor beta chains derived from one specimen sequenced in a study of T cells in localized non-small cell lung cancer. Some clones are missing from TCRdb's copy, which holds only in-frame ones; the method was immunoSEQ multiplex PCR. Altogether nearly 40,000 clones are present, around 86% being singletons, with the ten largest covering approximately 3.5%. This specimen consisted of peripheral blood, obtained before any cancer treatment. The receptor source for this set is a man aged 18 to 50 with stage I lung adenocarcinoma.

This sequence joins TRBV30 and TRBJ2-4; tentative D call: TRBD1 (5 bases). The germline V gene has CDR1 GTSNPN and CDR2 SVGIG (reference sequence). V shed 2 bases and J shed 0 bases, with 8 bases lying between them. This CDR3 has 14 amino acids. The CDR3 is CAWSLGVAKNIQYF. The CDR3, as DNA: TGTGCCTGGAGTCTAGGGGTAGCCAAAAACATTCAGTACTTC.

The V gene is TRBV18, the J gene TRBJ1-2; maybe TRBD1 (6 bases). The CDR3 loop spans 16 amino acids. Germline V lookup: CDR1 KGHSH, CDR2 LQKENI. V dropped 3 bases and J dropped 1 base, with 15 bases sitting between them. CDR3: CASSPAQGTDNYGYTF. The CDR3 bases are TGTGCCAGCTCACCCGCCCAGGGGACCGATAACTATGGCTACACCTTC.

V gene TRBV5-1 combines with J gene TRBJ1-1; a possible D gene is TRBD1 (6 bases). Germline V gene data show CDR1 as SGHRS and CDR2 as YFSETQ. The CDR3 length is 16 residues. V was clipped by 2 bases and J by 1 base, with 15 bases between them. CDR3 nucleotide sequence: TGCGCCAGCAGCTTACCCTCCGGGACATCGAACACTGAAGCTTTCTTT. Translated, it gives CASSLPSGTSNTEAFF.

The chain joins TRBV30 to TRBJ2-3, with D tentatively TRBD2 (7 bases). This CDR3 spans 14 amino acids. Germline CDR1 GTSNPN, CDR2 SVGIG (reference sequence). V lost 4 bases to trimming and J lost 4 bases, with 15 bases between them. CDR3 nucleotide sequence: TGTGCCTGGATGGCGGGGAGGGGGGCAGATACGCAGTATTTT. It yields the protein CAWMAGRGADTQYF.

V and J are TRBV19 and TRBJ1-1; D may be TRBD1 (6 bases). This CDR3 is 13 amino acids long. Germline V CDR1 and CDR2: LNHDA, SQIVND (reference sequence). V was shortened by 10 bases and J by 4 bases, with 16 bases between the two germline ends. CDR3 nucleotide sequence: TGTGCCACTCGAGCAGGGGTCCTCACTGAAGCTTTCTTT. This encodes CATRAGVLTEAFF.

The CDR3 loop is CASSSHPGHTGELFF. DNA of the CDR3: TGTGCCAGCAGCTCCCACCCGGGACACACCGGGGAGCTGTTTTTT. The gene calls are TRBV7-2 and TRBJ2-2; D may be TRBD1 or TRBD2 (5 bases each). The V end was cut by 4 bases, the J end by 3 bases, with 12 bases between. The CDR3 totals 15 residues. Germline loops: CDR1 SGHTA, CDR2 FQGNSA.

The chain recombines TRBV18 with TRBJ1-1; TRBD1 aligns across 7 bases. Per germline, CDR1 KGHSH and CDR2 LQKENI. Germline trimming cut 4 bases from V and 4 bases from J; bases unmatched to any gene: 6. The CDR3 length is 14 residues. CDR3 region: CASSLGTEVTEAFF. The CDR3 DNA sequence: TGTGCCAGCTCACTCGGGACAGAAGTCACTGAAGCTTTCTTT.

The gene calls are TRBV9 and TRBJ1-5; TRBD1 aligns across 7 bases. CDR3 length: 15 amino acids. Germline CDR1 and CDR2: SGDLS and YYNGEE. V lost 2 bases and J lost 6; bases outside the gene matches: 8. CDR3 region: CASSVTGQGGQPQHF. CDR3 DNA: TGTGCCAGCAGCGTGACAGGTCAGGGGGGTCAGCCCCAGCATTTT.

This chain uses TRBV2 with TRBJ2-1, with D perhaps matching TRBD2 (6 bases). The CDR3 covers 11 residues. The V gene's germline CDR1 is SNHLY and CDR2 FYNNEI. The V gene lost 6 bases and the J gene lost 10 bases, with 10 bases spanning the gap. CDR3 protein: CASRQGLEQFF. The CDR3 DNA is TGTGCCAGCAGACAAGGACTAGAGCAGTTCTTC.

The CDR3 loop is CASSSGLADLLSTDTQYF. CDR3 nucleotides: TGTGCCAGCAGCTCCGGACTAGCGGACCTACTTAGTACAGATACGCAGTATTTT. This sequence joins TRBV7-8 and TRBJ2-3; the match to TRBD2 covers 10 bases. This CDR3 has 18 amino acids. V dropped 4 bases and J dropped 3; count of bases not matched to a gene: 13. Germline CDR1 is SGHVS and CDR2 is FQNEAQ.

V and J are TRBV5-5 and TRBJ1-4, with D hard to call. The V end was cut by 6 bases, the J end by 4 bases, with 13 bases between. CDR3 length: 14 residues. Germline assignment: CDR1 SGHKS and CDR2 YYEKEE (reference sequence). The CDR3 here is CASMDWAINEKLFF. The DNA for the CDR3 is TGTGCCAGCATGGATTGGGCAATTAATGAAAAACTGTTTTTT.

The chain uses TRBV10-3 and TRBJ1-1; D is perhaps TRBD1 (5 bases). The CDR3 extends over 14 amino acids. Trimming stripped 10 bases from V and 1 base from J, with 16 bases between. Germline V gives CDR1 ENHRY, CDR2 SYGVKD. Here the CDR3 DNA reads TGTGCCACCAAAGCCCCGGGGGGGAACACTGAAGCTTTCTTT. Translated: CATKAPGGNTEAFF.

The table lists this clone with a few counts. The CDR3 is CASSQERQGLTEAFF. CDR3 nucleotide sequence: TGCGCCAGCAGCCAAGAACGGCAGGGTCTCACTGAAGCTTTCTTT. The chain has TRBV4-1 and TRBJ1-1, with TRBD1 as a possible D gene (5 bases). Trimming left V 0 bases short and J 4 bases short, with 12 bases between. The CDR3 loop spans 15 amino acids. Looked up from germline, CDR1 is MGHRA and CDR2 is YSYEKL.

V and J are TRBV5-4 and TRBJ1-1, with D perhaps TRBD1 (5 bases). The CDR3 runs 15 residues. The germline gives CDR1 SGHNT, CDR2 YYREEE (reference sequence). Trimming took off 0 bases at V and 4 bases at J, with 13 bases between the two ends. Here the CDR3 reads CASSLEGEWGTEAFF. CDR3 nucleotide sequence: TGTGCCAGCAGCTTGGAAGGGGAATGGGGCACTGAAGCTTTCTTT.

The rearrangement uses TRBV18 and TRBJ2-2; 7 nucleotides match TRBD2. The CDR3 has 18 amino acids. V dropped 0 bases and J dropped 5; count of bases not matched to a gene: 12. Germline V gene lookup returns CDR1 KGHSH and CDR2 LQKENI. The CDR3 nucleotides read TGTGCCAGCTCACCACCGTCGGGGAGGGGCTATGGAACCGGGGAGCTGTTTTTT. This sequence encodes CASSPPSGRGYGTGELFF.

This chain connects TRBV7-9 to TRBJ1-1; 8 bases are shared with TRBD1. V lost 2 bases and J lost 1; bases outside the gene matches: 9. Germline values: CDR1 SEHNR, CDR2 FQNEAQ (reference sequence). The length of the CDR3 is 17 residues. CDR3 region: CASSLFGVGTGNTEAFF. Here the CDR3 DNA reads TGTGCCAGCAGCTTATTCGGAGTAGGGACAGGGAACACTGAAGCTTTCTTT.

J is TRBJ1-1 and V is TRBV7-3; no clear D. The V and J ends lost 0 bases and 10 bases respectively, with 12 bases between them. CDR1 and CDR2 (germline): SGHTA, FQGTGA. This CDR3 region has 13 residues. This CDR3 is CASSLTGGKTAFF. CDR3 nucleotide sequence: TGTGCCAGCAGCTTAACCGGCGGGAAGACAGCTTTCTTT.

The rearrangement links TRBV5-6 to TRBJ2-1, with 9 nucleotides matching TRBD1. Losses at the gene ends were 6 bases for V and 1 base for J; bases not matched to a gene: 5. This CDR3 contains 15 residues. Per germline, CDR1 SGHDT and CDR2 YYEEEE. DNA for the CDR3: TGTGCCAGCACTCGAGGACAGGGGTCCTACAATGAGCAGTTCTTC. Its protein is CASTRGQGSYNEQFF.

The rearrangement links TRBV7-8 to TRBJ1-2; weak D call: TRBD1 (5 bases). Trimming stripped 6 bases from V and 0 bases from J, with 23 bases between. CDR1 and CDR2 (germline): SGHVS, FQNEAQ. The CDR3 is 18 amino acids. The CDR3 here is CASSHLRPPGVANYGYTF. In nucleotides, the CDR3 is TGTGCCAGCAGTCACCTAAGACCGCCGGGGGTAGCTAACTATGGCTACACCTTC.

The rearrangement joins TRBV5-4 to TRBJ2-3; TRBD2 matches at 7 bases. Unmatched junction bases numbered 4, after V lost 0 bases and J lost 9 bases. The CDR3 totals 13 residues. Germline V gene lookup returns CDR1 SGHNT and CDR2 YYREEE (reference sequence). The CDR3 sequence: CASSLDGRGTQYF. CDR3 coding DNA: TGTGCCAGCAGCTTGGATGGGCGGGGGACGCAGTATTTT.

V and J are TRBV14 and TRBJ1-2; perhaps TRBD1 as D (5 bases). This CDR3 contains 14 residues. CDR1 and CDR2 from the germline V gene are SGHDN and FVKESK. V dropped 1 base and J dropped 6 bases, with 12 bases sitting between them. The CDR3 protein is CASSQARRGDGYTF. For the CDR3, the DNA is TGTGCCAGCAGCCAAGCGAGAAGGGGCGATGGCTACACCTTC.

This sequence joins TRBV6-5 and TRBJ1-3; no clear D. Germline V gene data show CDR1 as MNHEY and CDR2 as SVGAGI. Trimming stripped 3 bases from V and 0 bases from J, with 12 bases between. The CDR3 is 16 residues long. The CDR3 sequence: CASSYGPPNSGNTIYF. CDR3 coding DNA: TGTGCCAGCAGTTATGGCCCCCCCAACTCTGGAAACACCATATATTTT.